These 17 T cell receptor beta chains originate from one sample sequenced in a study of CD8 T cells in ankylosing spondylitis (dated by TCRdb to about 2017). The library was produced with 5' RACE. Sequencer: Illumina HiSeq 2500. Using fastp trimming at Q25 and MiXCR clonotype assembly, TCRdb reanalyzed the public sequencing data and kept in-frame beta chains. Every entry covers one CDR3 protein and lists the most common genes and DNA from its rows. For this sample there are about 260,000 distinct CDR3 sequences; 20% to 30% appear just once. Of the sample, approximately 0.61% falls within the top ten clones. The sample was blood, either unsorted or a sorted T cell fraction (not recorded which). The receptor set was obtained from a male donor with ankylosing spondylitis or in good health (not recorded which).

V usage is TRBV7-2 and J usage is TRBJ2-5; 9 nucleotides agree with TRBD2. CDR1 and CDR2 from the germline V gene are SGHTA and FQGNSA. The V segment lost 2 bases and the J segment 4 bases; nucleotides outside the gene matches: 11. The CDR3 is made up of 17 amino acids. The CDR3, as DNA: TGTGCCAGCAGCTTAAGTGGCGGGGGGGCGGGAGGAGAGACCCAGTACTTC. As protein: CASSLSGGGAGGETQYF. The full variable domain, with the rest looked up from reference TRBV7-2 and TRBJ2-5, is GAGVSQSPSNKVTEKGKDVELRCDPISGHTALYWYRQSLGQGLEFLIYFQGNSAPDKSGLPSDRFSAERTGGSVSTLTIQRTQQEDSAVYLCASSLSGGGAGGETQYFGPGTRLLVL.

This rearrangement joins TRBV20-1 to TRBJ2-5, with D unresolved. Trimming cost V 2 bases and J 5 bases, with 15 bases left between them. Germline loops: CDR1 DFQATT, CDR2 SNEGSKA (reference sequence). This CDR3 contains 14 residues. The chain's CDR3 is CSARKTPPRETQYF. The CDR3 bases are TGCAGTGCTAGAAAGACTCCTCCTAGGGAGACCCAGTACTTC.

This clonotype was counted at least ten times. The rearrangement joins TRBV20-1 to TRBJ2-1, with D hard to call. The length of the CDR3 is 14 residues. V lost 6 bases to trimming and J lost 5 bases, with 17 bases between them. Germline lookup yields CDR1 DFQATT and CDR2 SNEGSKA (reference sequence). The CDR3 here is CSASAGMGNNEQFF. As DNA, the CDR3 is TGCAGTGCCAGCGCTGGAATGGGTAACAATGAGCAGTTCTTC.

This clonotype was seen repeatedly, ten times or more. The rearrangement links TRBV5-1 to TRBJ2-1, with D possibly being TRBD1 (5 bases). Germline V gene lookup returns CDR1 SGHRS and CDR2 YFSETQ. V was cut by 4 bases and J by 0 bases, with 11 bases left in between. The CDR3 has 15 residues. The CDR3 region is CASSIGHPSYNEQFF. The CDR3 region has the DNA TGCGCCAGCAGCATTGGACACCCCTCCTACAATGAGCAGTTCTTC.

The chain employs TRBV3-1 and TRBJ2-5; unclear D gene. CDR3 length: 13 residues. Between the trimmed V and J ends, which lost 5 bases and 4 bases, there was a span of 11 bases. CDR1 is LGHDT and CDR2 is YNNKEL in the germline V gene (reference sequence). The CDR3 sequence: CASSDRNLETQYF. Written as DNA, the CDR3 is TGTGCCAGCAGCGACCGGAACTTAGAGACCCAGTACTTC.

This clonotype was observed many times. V and J are TRBV4-1 and TRBJ1-6; TRBD1 agrees at 7 bases. This CDR3 has 16 amino acids. V lost 2 bases, J lost 7 bases, and 8 bases stayed unmatched. CDR1 and CDR2 (germline): MGHRA, YSYEKL. The CDR3 protein is CASSQPIRDRNSPLHF. The DNA of the CDR3 is TGCGCCAGCAGCCAACCCATCCGGGACAGAAATTCACCCCTCCACTTT.

This sequence joins TRBV20-1 and TRBJ2-3; 9 bases fit TRBD1. Germline-derived CDR1 and CDR2 are DFQATT and SNEGSKA (reference sequence). Trimming cost V 2 bases and J 7 bases; bases outside gene matches: 4. This CDR3 comprises 13 residues. CDR3 coding DNA: TGCAGTGCTAGAACAGGGGGCGGGTATACGCAGTATTTT. Its translation: CSARTGGGYTQYF.

The chain has TRBV10-2 and TRBJ2-5; TRBD1 might be the D (6 bases). V was trimmed by 6 bases and J by 4 bases, leaving 15 bases between them. The CDR3 has 14 residues. In germline, CDR1 is WSHSY, CDR2 SAAADI. CDR3 bases: TGCGCCAGCAGGACGGGACAACTGCTAGAGACCCAGTACTTC. Its protein product is CASRTGQLLETQYF.

This clonotype was recorded a few times. The chain carries TRBV6-5 and TRBJ2-7, with TRBD1 matching 7 bases. Germline assignment: CDR1 MNHEY and CDR2 SVGAGI. Trimming cost V 3 bases and J 3 bases; bases outside gene matches: 8. The CDR3 has 15 residues. CDR3 nucleotides: TGTGCCAGCAGTTATTACGTCGGACAGGTCTACGAGCAGTACTTC. This translates into CASSYYVGQVYEQYF.

CDR3: CATSREAQAQETQYF. The CDR3 DNA reads TGTGCCACCAGCAGAGAGGCACAGGCTCAAGAGACCCAGTACTTC. The chain links TRBV15 to TRBJ2-5, with D tentatively TRBD1 (5 bases). Germline loops: CDR1 LNHNV, CDR2 YYDKDF (reference sequence). The CDR3 runs 15 residues. V was pared by 0 bases and J by 2 bases, with 10 bases between.

This chain connects TRBV28 to TRBJ2-3; 7 bases are shared with TRBD2. Germline lookup yields CDR1 MDHEN and CDR2 SYDVKM. V lost 6 bases and J lost 1; bases outside the gene matches: 7. This CDR3 comprises 15 residues. The CDR3 DNA follows: TGTGCCAGCAGCCTCCCCCGGGGGGGCACAGATACGCAGTATTTT. Encoded protein: CASSLPRGGTDTQYF.

This clonotype was detected once. The chain uses TRBV20-1 and TRBJ2-1, with 11 positions matching TRBD2. Trimming cost V 0 bases and J 5 bases; bases outside gene matches: 6. Germline-derived CDR1 and CDR2 are DFQATT and SNEGSKA (reference sequence). This CDR3 region has 16 residues. The DNA for the CDR3 is TGCAGTGCTAGAGATTCTAGCGGGGGGTCAAACAATGAGCAGTTCTTC. Translated, it gives CSARDSSGGSNNEQFF.

This chain connects TRBV20-1 to TRBJ2-2, with D perhaps assigned TRBD1 or TRBD2 (5 bases each). The CDR3 extends over 15 amino acids. In germline, CDR1 is DFQATT, CDR2 SNEGSKA (reference sequence). The V and J ends lost 2 bases and 5 bases respectively, with 15 bases between them. The CDR3 here is CSARQPLGTTGELFF. The CDR3 DNA follows: TGCAGTGCTAGACAACCGCTGGGGACGACCGGGGAGCTGTTTTTT.

The chain combines TRBV12-3 or TRBV12-4 with TRBJ1-6; tentatively, D is TRBD1 (5 bases). V was trimmed by 3 bases and J by 15 bases, leaving 15 bases between them. The CDR3 is 13 amino acids. CDR3 region: CASSFGTGLILHF. Written as DNA, the CDR3 is TGTGCCAGCAGTTTCGGGACGGGTCTGATCCTCCACTTT.

This clonotype was seen a handful of times. The rearrangement links TRBV6-5 to TRBJ2-5, with 8 bases matching TRBD1. CDR1 is MNHEY and CDR2 is SVGAGI in the germline V gene. Trimming cost V 4 bases and J 4 bases; bases outside gene matches: 8. The CDR3 is made up of 15 amino acids. The CDR3 region has the DNA TGTGCCAGCAGTTTCACCCCCGGACAGGGAGAGACCCAGTACTTC. Its protein is CASSFTPGQGETQYF.

This clonotype was counted at least ten times. This sequence joins TRBV12-3 or TRBV12-4 and TRBJ1-1; no clear D gene. V was pared by 6 bases and J by 3 bases, with 11 bases between. This CDR3 has 13 amino acids. CDR3 region: CASSYDGYTEAFF. As DNA, the CDR3 is TGTGCCAGCAGCTACGACGGATACACTGAAGCTTTCTTT.

The CDR3: CASRDPLTDTQYF. CDR3 DNA: TGCGCCAGCAGGGATCCCCTCACAGATACGCAGTATTTT. The V call is TRBV10-1, the J call TRBJ2-3; D gene uncertain. CDR3 length: 13 residues. From germline, CDR1 is WNHNN and CDR2 SYGVQD (reference sequence). Trimming left V 6 bases short and J 2 bases short, with 9 bases between.